The rows below give T cell receptor beta chains drawn from one sample of a study of cytomegalovirus exposure and HLA in healthy donors. Method: immunoSEQ multiplex PCR; TCRdb's copy keeps in-frame clones and lacks some. The top ten hold about 2% of the sample, which has approximately 100,000 clones, about nine tenths seen once. The sequenced material came from PBMCs. Receptors were obtained from a woman aged 18-29 years in good health and CMV-seronegative. Both conserved end residues are part of each CDR3. Each record gives: V gene, D gene, J gene, clone size, CDR3 protein, CDR3 DNA. D genes are given only for firm matches. The size of a clone is reported for some rows only, either as once, few or many, or as a class for expanded clones.

TRBV7-2	NA	TRBJ2-7	NA	CASSLTHGKFYEQYF	TGTGCCAGCAGCTTAACCCATGGCAAATTCTACGAGCAGTACTTC
TRBV15	TRBD2	TRBJ2-1	NA	CATSRASGYNEQFF	TGTGCCACCAGTAGGGCTAGCGGCTACAATGAGCAGTTCTTC
TRBV27	TRBD1	TRBJ2-3	NA	CASSLGRQGRSDTQYF	TGTGCCAGCAGTTTAGGACGACAGGGACGATCAGATACGCAGTATTTT
TRBV18	NA	TRBJ2-7	NA	CASSPGHLYEQYF	TGTGCCAGCTCACCGGGACACCTCTACGAGCAGTACTTC
TRBV9	NA	TRBJ2-2	NA	CASSFRVGELFF	TGTGCCAGCAGCTTCAGGGTCGGGGAGCTGTTTTTT
TRBV28	NA	TRBJ2-7	NA	CASSLAGPRGDEQYF	TGTGCCAGCAGTTTAGCGGGTCCCCGAGGAGACGAGCAGTACTTC
TRBV18	TRBD2	TRBJ2-7	few	CASSPGLAGNYEQYF	TGTGCCAGCTCACCAGGACTAGCGGGGAACTACGAGCAGTACTTC
TRBV5-4	TRBD2	TRBJ2-7	NA	CASTFDVGGAYEQYF	TGTGCCAGCACCTTCGACGTGGGAGGGGCCTACGAGCAGTACTTC
TRBV28	TRBD1	TRBJ1-1	NA	CASRPTQGKAFF	TGTGCCAGCAGGCCGACACAGGGGAAAGCTTTCTTT
TRBV18	TRBD1	TRBJ1-2	NA	CASSPGTVPYGYTF	TGTGCCAGCTCCCCCGGGACAGTACCCTATGGCTACACCTTC
TRBV28	NA	TRBJ1-1	NA	CASSFPRGGGGTEAFF	TGTGCCAGCAGTTTTCCCCGGGGAGGGGGGGGCACTGAAGCTTTCTTT
TRBV4-1	NA	TRBJ1-4	NA	CASSPGQPGEKLFF	TGCGCCAGCAGCCCTGGACAGCCGGGAGAAAAACTGTTTTTT
TRBV10-3	TRBD2	TRBJ2-5	NA	CAISESLAGQETQYF	TGTGCCATCAGTGAGTCACTAGCGGGGCAAGAGACCCAGTACTTC
TRBV30	TRBD1	TRBJ2-3	NA	CAWSAGGADTQYF	TGTGCCTGGAGTGCAGGGGGTGCAGATACGCAGTATTTT
TRBV15	NA	TRBJ2-7	once	CATSRNLGRGASYEQYF	TGTGCCACCAGCAGAAATCTAGGGAGGGGGGCCTCCTACGAGCAGTACTTC
TRBV6-5	TRBD1	TRBJ1-1	NA	CASSYSTGKPEAFF	TGTGCCAGCAGTTATTCGACAGGGAAACCTGAAGCTTTCTTT
TRBV14	TRBD1	TRBJ2-3	NA	CASSPGQHTDTQYF	TGTGCCAGCAGCCCGGGACAGCACACAGATACGCAGTATTTT
TRBV28	NA	TRBJ2-7	NA	CASRSPRGFHYEQYF	TGTGCCAGCAGGTCCCCTAGGGGGTTTCACTACGAGCAGTACTTC
TRBV5-8	NA	TRBJ1-4	NA	CASSLGQAPYTNEKLFF	TGTGCCAGCAGCTTGGGACAGGCTCCTTATACTAATGAAAAACTGTTTTTT
TRBV29-1	NA	TRBJ2-7	NA	CSVGRQESIYEQYF	TGCAGCGTTGGGAGACAGGAATCCATCTACGAGCAGTACTTC
TRBV4-1	TRBD2	TRBJ2-3	once	CASRTGTSGSADTQYF	TGCGCCAGCAGGACTGGGACTAGCGGGAGTGCAGATACGCAGTATTTT
TRBV27	NA	TRBJ2-5	NA	CASSLSSGSMETQYF	TGTGCCAGCAGTTTATCGTCGGGATCAATGGAGACCCAGTACTTC
TRBV4-3	NA	TRBJ2-1	NA	CASSQEGGRGLSYNEQFF	TGCGCCAGCAGCCAAGAAGGGGGAAGGGGGTTATCCTACAATGAGCAGTTCTTC
TRBV9	TRBD2	TRBJ2-1	NA	CASSVDDGGGDEQFF	TGTGCCAGCAGCGTAGACGACGGGGGGGGCGATGAGCAGTTCTTC
TRBV19	TRBD2	TRBJ2-3	few	CASKASGTTDTQYF	TGTGCCAGTAAGGCTAGCGGGACCACAGATACGCAGTATTTT
TRBV4-3	NA	TRBJ1-4	NA	CASSQQYRRGATNEKLFF	TGCGCCAGCAGCCAACAATACAGGCGGGGCGCGACTAATGAAAAACTGTTTTTT
TRBV19	NA	TRBJ2-6	NA	CASSPNRLSGANVLTF	TGTGCCAGTAGTCCAAACAGGCTCTCTGGGGCCAACGTCCTGACTTTC
TRBV4-1	NA	TRBJ1-2	NA	CASSQDFSAWGETNYGYTF	TGCGCCAGCAGCCAAGACTTCTCGGCCTGGGGGGAAACTAACTATGGCTACACCTTC
TRBV6-1	NA	TRBJ2-6	NA	CASTPKLTGANVLTF	TGTGCCAGCACCCCCAAGCTGACTGGGGCCAACGTCCTGACTTTC
TRBV7-2	TRBD2	TRBJ2-1	NA	CASSSGGLAVGEQFF	TGTGCCAGCAGCTCAGGGGGACTAGCGGTTGGTGAGCAGTTCTTC